These T cell receptor beta chains were read from a single sample in a study of T cells in Graves' hyperthyroidism and ophthalmopathy. Each CDR3 protein is one row after TCRdb ran MiXCR on the multiplex PCR reads. The sample has some 760,000 distinct CDR3 sequences, 14% seen once; the top ten hold roughly 10%. Sequencing input: blood. These receptors originate from a woman between 18 and 30 years old with Graves' hyperthyroidism. The conserved cysteine and the conserved F or W are not part of the CDR3 here.

V gene	J gene	CDR3 protein
TRBV15	TRBJ1-1	ATRYPGNTEAF
TRBV9	TRBJ2-2	ASSVVGEWDTGELF
TRBV7-8	TRBJ1-1	ASMPGGMNTEAF
TRBV7-8	TRBJ2-7	ASSLNRDREYEQY
TRBV5-5	TRBJ2-7	ASSGSEDGVQY
TRBV7-6	TRBJ2-3	ASSPSTSGGGDTQY
TRBV5-1	TRBJ2-3	ASSQDRPTDTQY
TRBV5-1	TRBJ2-7	ASSLVQGDSGEQY
TRBV10-1	TRBJ2-7	ASSRSPRDHEQY
TRBV7-2	TRBJ2-1	ASSLGSGTRGLYNEQF
TRBV15	TRBJ2-6	ATSREGRGPGANVLT
TRBV2	TRBJ2-7	ASRPGQANLEQY
TRBV9	TRBJ2-7	ASSVGGAPDEQY
TRBV12-3/TRBV12-4	TRBJ2-7	ASSGTAGYEQY
TRBV20-1	TRBJ2-5	SARARPERTY
TRBV12-3/TRBV12-4	TRBJ1-5	ASSDSIRPGPDQPQH
TRBV5-1	TRBJ2-1	ASSLPGGLPEQF
TRBV6-1	TRBJ2-7	ASSQGQGGPYEQY
TRBV7-9	TRBJ2-3	ASRPTGNTDTQY
TRBV28	TRBJ1-2	ASSSATFSYGYT
TRBV2	TRBJ1-5	ASSLDRAHQPQH
TRBV5-6	TRBJ2-1	ASSLATGLANEQF
TRBV2	TRBJ1-2	ASGRRDGYT
TRBV11-2	TRBJ2-7	ASSLGGLAGEQY
TRBV27	TRBJ1-5	ASRSGGGNQPQH
TRBV27	TRBJ2-1	ASSSLLSGRGYNEQF
TRBV12-3/TRBV12-4	TRBJ1-2	ASSLRGSYGYT
TRBV20-1	TRBJ1-5	SARDILGNQPQH
TRBV2	TRBJ2-6	ASSGQSSGANVLT
TRBV14	TRBJ2-1	ACSPRGLAGAEQF
TRBV6-2/TRBV6-3	TRBJ2-1	ASRSERIPF
TRBV9	TRBJ2-5	ASSAPEYGAETQY
TRBV29-1	TRBJ1-1	SAGTGWGGTEAF
TRBV3-1	TRBJ2-5	ASSHRRGAGTPNQETQY
TRBV7-9	TRBJ2-3	ASSLGSTGSTDTQY
TRBV20-1	TRBJ1-1	SARADRGEAF
TRBV10-3	TRBJ2-5	AISGPGRETQY
TRBV29-1	TRBJ1-1	SSSPGGGGVNTEAF
TRBV7-9	TRBJ2-7	ASSQDRGGQY
TRBV7-9	TRBJ2-1	ASSLQGAGRVHEQF
TRBV14	TRBJ1-5	ASTQWEGSNQPQH